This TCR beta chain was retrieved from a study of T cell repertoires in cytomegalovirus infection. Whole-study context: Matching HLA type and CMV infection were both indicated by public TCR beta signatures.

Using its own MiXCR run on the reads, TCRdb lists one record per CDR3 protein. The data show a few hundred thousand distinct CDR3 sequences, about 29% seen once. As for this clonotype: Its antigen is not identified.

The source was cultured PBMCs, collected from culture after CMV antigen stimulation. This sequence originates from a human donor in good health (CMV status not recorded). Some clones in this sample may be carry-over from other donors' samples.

The CDR3 nucleotides read TGTGCCAGCAGCTTAAGGGGCGGGATAGGGGAGACCCAGTACTTC. Protein product: CASSLRGGIGETQYF. This rearrangement joins TRBV7-3 to TRBJ2-5; D perhaps matches TRBD2 (6 bases). V lost 1 base, J lost 5 bases, and 14 bases lay in between. The germline V gene has CDR1 SGHTA and CDR2 FQGTGA. The CDR3 is made up of 15 amino acids.